This entry describes one TCR beta chain. There is no known antigen for this receptor. Nothing much larger sits one base from this clone, and base qualities are not available. Whole blood was collected in K2EDTA tubes by collaborating institutions according to the institutions' own protocols. For TCRbeta analysis, collaborator samples were shipped as frozen whole blood, as isolated PBMCs, or as DNA extracted from either sample type. This record comes from a study of blood T cell repertoires in COVID-19 (dated by TCRdb to 2019 to 2021). Concerning the study at large: Collaborator samples came from the United States, Italy and Spain and covered acute and convalescent phases of COVID-19. The prospective study material was composed of cDNA or gDNA derived from T cells, B-cell-depleted T cells, or PBMCs. Deeply sampled blood TCRbeta repertoires from subjects exposed to, actively infected with, or recovered from COVID-19 were included in the dataset. The repertoires were released in a freely available public database meant as a resource for research on the immune response to SARS-CoV-2. Samples came from the ongoing ImmuneRACE study (first 160 participants) plus 1,254 subjects from 6 global collaborators. Nearly every sample came with metadata listing a de-identified subject ID, COVID-19 status, age in years and sex. HLA class I and class II types, where available, came from metadata supplied by the sample provider rather than from assay-based typing.

Taken from cysteine to phenylalanine, the CDR3 has 16 residues. The DNA shown is the 48-base CDR3, in frame from base 1. V sheds 6 bases and J sheds 2 bases, leaving 17 bases between their ends. The germline V gene sets CDR1 to MNHEY and CDR2 to SVGEGT. The immunoSEQ Assay, a bias-controlled multiplex PCR, was used to amplify TCRbeta CDR3 regions from genomic DNA. The study's own analysis went as follows. Within the assay, amplification of reference gene primers was used to estimate how many nucleated cells each sample contained. To quantify the absolute abundance of each unique TCRbeta CDR3 rearrangement, sequence reads were collapsed and filtered. For each sample, productive Simpson clonality was calculated by taking the square root of Simpson's diversity index across productive rearrangements. Drawn from immuneACCESS, this table holds only the in-frame rearrangements with V and J called that TCRdb kept. Clones are partly lost; checked studies trace under half to an unresolved V gene and leave the rest unexplained. V and J calls and clone size follow that table, whereas D and trimming were derived from the DNA. Across this sample there are about 250,000 clones, with over 80% seen only once. The leading ten clones occupy around 30% of the sample.

The paper's findings and limits, for the study overall: Clinical and demographic metadata were provided uncurated, with the amount varying by source and participant.

The sequencing input was peripheral blood. The receptor was derived from a man between 35 and 55 years old with acute or convalescent COVID-19. The chain employs TRBV6-2 or TRBV6-3 and TRBJ2-1; a weak D assignment points to TRBD2 (6 bases agree). The DNA sequence is given as TGTGCCAGCAGACCTCTTCAGGAGGGTGCCTACAATGAGCAGTTCTTC. This codes for CASRPLQEGAYNEQFF.